This T cell receptor (beta chain) came from a study of OX40 agonist ivuxolimab in advanced cancers. Sequenced by immunoSEQ multiplex PCR; TCRdb stores in-frame clones only, minus some. The sample lists approximately 90,000 clones, about 90% occurring once. The receptor's source is an adult with an advanced solid tumor such as melanoma, head and neck, liver or kidney cancer. The material sequenced was CD4+ or CD8+ T cells sorted from blood, taken in a trial of the OX40 agonist ivuxolimab.

The CDR3 sequence: CASSQGTSWQETQYF. The CDR3 DNA is TGTGCCAGTAGTCAGGGGACTAGTTGGCAAGAGACCCAGTACTTC. This chain links TRBV19 with TRBJ2-5; 8 bases match TRBD2. This CDR3 has 15 amino acids. The V and J ends lost 5 bases and 2 bases, in that order; junction bases with no gene match: 7. Germline V gene data show CDR1 as LNHDA and CDR2 as SQIVND (reference sequence). Full variable domain (missing parts from reference TRBV19 and TRBJ2-5): DGGITQSPKYLFRKEGQNVTLSCEQNLNHDAMYWYRQDPGQGLRLIYYSQIVNDFQKGDIAEGYSVSREKKESFPLTVTSAQKNPTAFYLCASSQGTSWQETQYFGPGTRLLVL.